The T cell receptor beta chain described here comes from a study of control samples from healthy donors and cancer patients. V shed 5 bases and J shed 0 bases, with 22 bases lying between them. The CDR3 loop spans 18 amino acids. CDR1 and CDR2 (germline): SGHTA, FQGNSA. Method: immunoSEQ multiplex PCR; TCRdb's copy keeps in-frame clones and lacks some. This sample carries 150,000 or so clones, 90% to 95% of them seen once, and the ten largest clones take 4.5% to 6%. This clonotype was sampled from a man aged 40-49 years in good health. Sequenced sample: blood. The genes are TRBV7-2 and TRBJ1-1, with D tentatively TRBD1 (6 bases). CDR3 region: CASSTLRGQYYMNTEAFF. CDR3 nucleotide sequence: TGTGCCAGCAGCACCCTCAGGGGCCAGTATTACATGAACACTGAAGCTTTCTTT.